Sequencing of this TCR beta chain was carried out in a study of T cell responses to AZD1222 COVID-19 vaccine. Study-wide points: Nearly half of spike-specific TCRs reportedly target variant regions that are unmutated in the B.1.351 and B.1.1.7 variants. The study sampled repertoires only after the peak T cell response. Of the AZD1222 recipients, only 5 to 7 were seropositive at baseline.

A word on this clone: No antigen is known for it.

The protocol was immunoSEQ multiplex PCR, while the TCRdb copy is restricted to in-frame clones and leaves out a portion. The sample includes some 150,000 clones, approximately 87% of them seen just once. The TCR originated in an adult who received the AZD1222 COVID-19 vaccine. The material sequenced was peripheral blood, taken 28 days after the second AZD1222 dose.

The CDR3 protein is CSVVQGQGGYTF. In DNA, the CDR3 is TGCAGCGTGGTTCAGGGGCAGGGTGGCTACACCTTC. The chain joins TRBV29-1 to TRBJ1-2; D might be TRBD1 (6 bases). Germline V gene data show CDR1 as SQVTM and CDR2 as ANQGSEA. Trimming removed 6 bases at V and 7 bases at J, with 15 bases between. The CDR3 covers 12 residues.